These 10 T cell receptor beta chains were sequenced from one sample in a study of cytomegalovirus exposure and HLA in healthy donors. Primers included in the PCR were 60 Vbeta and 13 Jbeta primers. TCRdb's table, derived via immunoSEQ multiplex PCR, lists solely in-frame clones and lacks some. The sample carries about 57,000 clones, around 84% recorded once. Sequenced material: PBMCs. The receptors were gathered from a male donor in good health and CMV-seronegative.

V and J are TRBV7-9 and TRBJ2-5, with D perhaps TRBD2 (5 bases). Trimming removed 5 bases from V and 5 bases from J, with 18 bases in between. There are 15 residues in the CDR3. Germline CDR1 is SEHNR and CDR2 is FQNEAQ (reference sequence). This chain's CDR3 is CASSQTWGVGETQYF. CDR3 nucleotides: TGTGCCAGCAGCCAAACTTGGGGAGTAGGTGAGACCCAGTACTTC.

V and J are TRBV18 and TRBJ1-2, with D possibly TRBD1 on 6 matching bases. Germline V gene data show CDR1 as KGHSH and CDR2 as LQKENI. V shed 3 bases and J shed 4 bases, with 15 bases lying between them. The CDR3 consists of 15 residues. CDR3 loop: CASSPPSTGIYGYTF. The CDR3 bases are TGTGCCAGCTCACCCCCCTCGACAGGCATCTATGGCTACACCTTC.

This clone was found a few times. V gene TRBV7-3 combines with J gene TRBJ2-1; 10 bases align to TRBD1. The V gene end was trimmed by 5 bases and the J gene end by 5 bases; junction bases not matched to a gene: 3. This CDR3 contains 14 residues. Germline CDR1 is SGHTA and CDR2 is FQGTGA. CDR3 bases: TGTGCCAGCAGCGGTGGACAGGGGGACAATGAGCAGTTCTTC. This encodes CASSGGQGDNEQFF.

The CDR3 DNA follows: TGTGCCAGCAGCTTTGCCGGTGTAGGGGCTAACTATGGCTACACCTTC. Translated: CASSFAGVGANYGYTF. V usage is TRBV5-4 and J usage is TRBJ1-2; D might be TRBD1 (5 bases). Trimming took off 2 bases at V and 0 bases at J, with 14 bases between the two ends. Germline V gene data show CDR1 as SGHNT and CDR2 as YYREEE (reference sequence). This CDR3 has 16 residues. Full variable domain (rest looked up from reference TRBV5-4 and TRBJ1-2): ETGVTQSPTHLIKTRGQQVTLRCSSQSGHNTVSWYQQALGQGPQFIFQYYREEENGRGNFPPRFSGLQFPNYSSELNVNALELDDSALYLCASSFAGVGANYGYTFGSGTRLTVV.

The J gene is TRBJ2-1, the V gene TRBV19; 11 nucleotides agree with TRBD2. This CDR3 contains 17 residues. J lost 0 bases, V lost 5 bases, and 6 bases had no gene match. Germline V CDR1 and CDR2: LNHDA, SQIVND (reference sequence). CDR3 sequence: CASSPSSGGASYNEQFF. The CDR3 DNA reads TGTGCCAGTAGTCCCAGTAGCGGGGGGGCCTCCTACAATGAGCAGTTCTTC.

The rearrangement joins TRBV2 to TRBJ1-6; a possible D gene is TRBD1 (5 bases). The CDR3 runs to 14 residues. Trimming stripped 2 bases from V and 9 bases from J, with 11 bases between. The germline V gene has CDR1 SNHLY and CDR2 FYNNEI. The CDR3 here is CASSEQGRASPLHF. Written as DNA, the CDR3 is TGTGCCAGCAGTGAACAGGGTAGGGCTTCACCCCTCCACTTT.

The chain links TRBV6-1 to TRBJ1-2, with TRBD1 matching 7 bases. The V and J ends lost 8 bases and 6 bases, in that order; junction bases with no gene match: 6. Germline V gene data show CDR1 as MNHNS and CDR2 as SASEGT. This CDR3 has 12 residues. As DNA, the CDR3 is TGTGCCAGCGCCAGGGGGAGGAATGGCTACACCTTC. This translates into CASARGRNGYTF.

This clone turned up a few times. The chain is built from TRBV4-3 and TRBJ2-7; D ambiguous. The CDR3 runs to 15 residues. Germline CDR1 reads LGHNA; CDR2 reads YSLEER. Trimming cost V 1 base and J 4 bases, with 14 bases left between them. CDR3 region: CASSQVRRFEYEQYF. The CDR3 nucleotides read TGCGCCAGCAGCCAAGTCCGCCGGTTCGAATACGAGCAGTACTTC.

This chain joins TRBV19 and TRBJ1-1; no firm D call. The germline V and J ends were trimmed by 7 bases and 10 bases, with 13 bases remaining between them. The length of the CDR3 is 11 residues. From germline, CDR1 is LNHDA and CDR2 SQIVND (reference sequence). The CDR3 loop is CASTSLGAAFF. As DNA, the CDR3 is TGTGCCAGTACGTCATTGGGCGCAGCTTTCTTT. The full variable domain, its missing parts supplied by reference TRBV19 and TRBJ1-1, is DGGITQSPKYLFRKEGQNVTLSCEQNLNHDAMYWYRQDPGQGLRLIYYSQIVNDFQKGDIAEGYSVSREKKESFPLTVTSAQKNPTAFYLCASTSLGAAFFGQGTRLTVV.

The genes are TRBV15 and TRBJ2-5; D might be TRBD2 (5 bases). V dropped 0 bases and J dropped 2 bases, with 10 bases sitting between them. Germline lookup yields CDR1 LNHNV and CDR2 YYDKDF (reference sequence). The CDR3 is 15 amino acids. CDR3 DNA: TGTGCCACCAGCAGAGAACGGGGATTTCAAGAGACCCAGTACTTC. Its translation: CATSRERGFQETQYF.